One sample yielded the 22 T cell receptor beta chains listed below, sequenced in a study of response to subunit inactivated influenza vaccine (dated by TCRdb to the late 2010s). The library was built by means of RT-PCR. The instrument given in TCRdb is Illumina HiSeq 2500. The public sequencing data were trimmed at Q25 with fastp and processed into clonotypes with MiXCR by TCRdb, which kept only in-frame beta chains. A single entry per CDR3 protein holds the most common genes and DNA from its merged rows. Across this sample there are hundreds of thousands of distinct CDR3 sequences, with 12% seen only once. Roughly 10% of the sample goes to the ten largest clones. This specimen was PBMCs from blood, taken on the day of vaccination. The receptors were gathered from a middle-aged man who received an inactivated influenza vaccine. Donor details come from another sample of the same person, matched by shared clones.

In regard to this clonotype: This may be a read error, as it is one base from a much larger clone. The rearrangement joins TRBV12-3 or TRBV12-4 to TRBJ2-3; no clear D. V was pared by 6 bases and J by 8 bases, with 9 bases between. The CDR3 spans 11 residues. The CDR3 DNA follows: TGTGCCAGCAGCCAGATGGGTACGCAGTATTTT. It yields the protein CASSQMGTQYF.

This clonotype occurred a few times. The chain uses TRBV11-2 and TRBJ2-3; D perhaps matches TRBD2 (6 bases). This CDR3 has 14 residues. Trimming took off 4 bases at V and 6 bases at J, with 14 bases between the two ends. Germline CDR1 and CDR2: SGHAT and FQNNGV. The CDR3 DNA sequence: TGTGCCAGCAGCTCGCGCAACCGGGGGGATACGCAGTATTTT. As protein: CASSSRNRGDTQYF. The full variable domain, in which reference TRBV11-2 and TRBJ2-3 provide the parts outside the CDR3, is EAGVAQSPRYKIIEKRQSVAFWCNPISGHATLYWYQQILGQGPKLLIQFQNNGVVDDSQLPKDRFSAERLKGVDSTLKIQPAKLEDSAVYLCASSSRNRGDTQYFGPGTRLTVL.

The V and J genes are TRBV5-1 and TRBJ2-5; D gene uncertain. Germline CDR1 SGHRS, CDR2 YFSETQ. Trimming left V 2 bases short and J 2 bases short, with 13 bases between. The CDR3 totals 15 residues. The CDR3 spells CASSFQQSLQETQYF. CDR3 sequence (DNA): TGCGCCAGCAGCTTTCAACAGAGCCTTCAAGAGACCCAGTACTTC. The full variable domain, with the rest looked up from reference TRBV5-1 and TRBJ2-5, is KAGVTQTPRYLIKTRGQQVTLSCSPISGHRSVSWYQQTPGQGLQFLFEYFSETQRNKGNFPGRFSGRQFSNSRSEMNVSTLELGDSALYLCASSFQQSLQETQYFGPGTRLLVL.

There are a few counts of this clonotype. The chain recombines TRBV4-2 with TRBJ2-3; D gene uncertain. With 2 bases removed from V and 4 bases from J, the gap between germline ends came to 13 bases. Looked up from germline, CDR1 is LGHNA and CDR2 is YNFKEQ. This CDR3 spans 15 amino acids. CDR3 region: CASSQRLLVADTQYF. CDR3 nucleotide sequence: TGTGCCAGCAGCCAACGGTTATTGGTCGCAGATACGCAGTATTTT.

The chain combines TRBV20-1 with TRBJ1-1; no definite D call. Trimming removed 1 base at V and 0 bases at J, with 12 bases between. Germline V gene lookup returns CDR1 DFQATT and CDR2 SNEGSKA (reference sequence). The length of the CDR3 is 15 residues. As DNA, the CDR3 is TGCAGTGCTAGAGGAAGGGCCGACATGAACACTGAAGCTTTCTTT. Translation: CSARGRADMNTEAFF.

This clonotype was counted only a few times. The rearrangement joins TRBV3-1 to TRBJ1-1, with D uncertain. V lost 2 bases and J 6 bases, leaving 10 bases between the germline ends. The germline V gene encodes CDR1 LGHDT and CDR2 YNNKEL (reference sequence). The CDR3 consists of 13 residues. CDR3 coding DNA: TGTGCCAGCAGCCAATTGGGTAGGGCTGAAGCTTTCTTT. This encodes CASSQLGRAEAFF.

This chain joins TRBV20-1 and TRBJ2-7; D remains ambiguous. CDR1 and CDR2 from the germline V gene are DFQATT and SNEGSKA (reference sequence). V was pared by 1 base and J by 2 bases, with 3 bases between. The CDR3 totals 11 residues. As DNA, the CDR3 is TGCAGTGCTAGAGGACCCTACGAGCAGTACTTC. Amino acids: CSARGPYEQYF.

The chain is built from TRBV2 and TRBJ1-2, with D unresolved. Germline loops: CDR1 SNHLY, CDR2 FYNNEI. Trimming stripped 4 bases from V and 6 bases from J, with 15 bases between. The CDR3 extends over 14 amino acids. The CDR3 loop is CASSGPDLRNGYTF. CDR3 sequence (DNA): TGTGCCAGCAGTGGCCCAGATCTTAGGAATGGCTACACCTTC.

The chain recombines TRBV4-1 with TRBJ1-1; TRBD1 matches at 8 bases. The germline V gene encodes CDR1 MGHRA and CDR2 YSYEKL. V lost 4 bases to trimming and J lost 3 bases; unmatched junction nucleotides: 7. CDR3 size: 15 residues. In DNA, the CDR3 is TGCGCCAGCAGCCCTGAAGGACAGGGCTACACTGAAGCTTTCTTT. Amino acid sequence: CASSPEGQGYTEAFF.

This clonotype was counted between two and nine times. The chain uses TRBV20-1 and TRBJ2-5; D is unclear. There are 13 residues in the CDR3. From germline, CDR1 is DFQATT and CDR2 SNEGSKA (reference sequence). Trimming took off 5 bases at V and 7 bases at J, with 17 bases between the two ends. The CDR3 region has the DNA TGCAGTGCTTGGGATTCAAGTATCAGGACCCAGTACTTC. It specifies CSAWDSSIRTQYF.

V gene TRBV11-2 combines with J gene TRBJ1-5; no definite D call. Germline values: CDR1 SGHAT, CDR2 FQNNGV. There are 17 residues in the CDR3. V lost 0 bases and J 0 bases, leaving 12 bases between the germline ends. The CDR3 spells CASSLDLLAASNQPQHF. CDR3 nucleotide sequence: TGTGCCAGCAGCTTAGATCTGTTGGCAGCTAGCAATCAGCCCCAGCATTTT.

In the case of this clonotype: A junction boundary mismatches the germline segment, possibly from a read error. The V call is TRBV3-1, the J call TRBJ2-7; no firm D call. There are 15 residues in the CDR3. The germline V gene encodes CDR1 LGHDT and CDR2 YNNKEL (reference sequence). The CDR3 loop reads CASSQEGPPSHEQYF. The CDR3 DNA is TGTGCCAGCAGCCAAGAGGGTCCCCCCTCCCACGAGCAGTACTTC.

This clonotype was seen just once. The chain combines TRBV5-6 with TRBJ2-1; perhaps TRBD2 as D (5 bases). This CDR3 comprises 13 residues. The germline CDR1 and CDR2 sequences are SGHDT and YYEEEE. V dropped 1 base and J dropped 9 bases, with 11 bases sitting between them. The CDR3 region is CASSLRTLGEQFF. The CDR3 bases are TGTGCCAGCAGCTTGAGGACTCTTGGTGAGCAGTTCTTC.

This clonotype was seen a few times. The CDR3 sequence: CASSPGLAGGPGEQYF. DNA of the CDR3: TGTGCCAGCAGTCCGGGACTAGCGGGAGGGCCCGGCGAGCAGTACTTC. The genes are TRBV12-3 or TRBV12-4 and TRBJ2-7; 16 bases map to TRBD2. This CDR3 contains 16 residues. After removal of 5 bases from V and 6 bases from J, the junction contained 7 bases not matched to a gene.

In this sample, this clonotype turned up many times. This chain uses TRBV12-3 or TRBV12-4 with TRBJ2-1, with no clear D. The CDR3 contains 15 residues. V lost 2 bases to trimming and J lost 0 bases, with 8 bases between them. CDR3 DNA: TGTGCCAGCAGTTTACCGACGAGCTCCTACAATGAGCAGTTCTTC. Translated, it gives CASSLPTSSYNEQFF.

The V gene is TRBV2, the J gene TRBJ2-2; a possible D gene is TRBD2 (6 bases). Germline loops: CDR1 SNHLY, CDR2 FYNNEI. The CDR3 extends over 18 amino acids. Trimming shortened V by 5 bases and J by 5 bases, and 24 bases separated the two germline ends. The chain's CDR3 is CASSFPSNGGSETGELFF. In DNA form, the CDR3 reads TGTGCCAGCAGTTTTCCATCTAACGGGGGTTCCGAAACCGGGGAGCTGTTTTTT.

The chain is built from TRBV20-1 and TRBJ2-5; D unresolved. The CDR3 length is 15 residues. The germline gives CDR1 DFQATT, CDR2 SNEGSKA (reference sequence). Trimming removed 2 bases at V and 4 bases at J, with 17 bases between. The DNA for the CDR3 is TGCAGTGCTAGACCCCTCAGAGGTTATGGAGAGACCCAGTACTTC. It is translated as CSARPLRGYGETQYF.

This clonotype has more than one count but fewer than ten. This chain joins TRBV11-2 and TRBJ2-1; a weak D match, TRBD2 (6 bases). Germline V gives CDR1 SGHAT, CDR2 FQNNGV. The CDR3 length is 13 residues. Trimming took off 2 bases at V and 12 bases at J, with 14 bases between the two ends. This chain's CDR3 is CASSLQRGGVQFF. CDR3 nucleotide sequence: TGTGCCAGCAGCTTACAAAGGGGCGGGGTGCAGTTCTTC.

This clonotype has more than one count but fewer than ten. J is TRBJ2-1 and V is TRBV12-3 or TRBV12-4; 7 nucleotides match TRBD1. This CDR3 is built from 15 residues. The trim removed 6 bases at V and 8 bases at J, leaving 13 bases unmatched. In DNA form, the CDR3 reads TGTGCCAGCAGGGACACAGGGGTGGGCGGCGATGAGCAGTTCTTC. Its translation is CASRDTGVGGDEQFF.

This clonotype was counted ten times or more. The V and J genes are TRBV7-2 and TRBJ2-7; D call uncertain. The CDR3 has 14 amino acids. Germline loops: CDR1 SGHTA, CDR2 FQGNSA. V lost 0 bases and J lost 1, with 7 bases in between. The CDR3 bases are TGTGCCAGCAGCTTAGCTCCCGTTTCCTACGAGCAGTACTTC. This gives the protein CASSLAPVSYEQYF.

This clonotype was recorded a few times. The CDR3 coding sequence is TGTGCCAGCAGCAGGACTAGCGGGGGCCTGGGGACCCAGTACTTC. Protein sequence: CASSRTSGGLGTQYF. The chain has TRBV12-3 or TRBV12-4 and TRBJ2-5; TRBD2 agrees at 13 bases. The CDR3 totals 15 residues. Trimming cost V 6 bases and J 7 bases; bases outside gene matches: 8.

This clonotype has only a few counts. The chain employs TRBV5-1 and TRBJ2-1, with a weak D call TRBD2 (6 bases). CDR1 SGHRS and CDR2 YFSETQ come from the germline V gene. This CDR3 is built from 14 residues. The V and J ends lost 0 bases and 10 bases respectively, with 14 bases between them. This CDR3 reads CASSLVDDTSEQFF. The DNA of the CDR3 is TGCGCCAGCAGCTTGGTGGACGATACTAGCGAGCAGTTCTTC.